The clone carrying this T cell receptor (beta chain) was detected once. Its antigen is unidentified. The CDR3 loop spans 16 amino acids. CDR1 and CDR2 from the germline V gene are LGHNA and YNFKEQ. The junction had 12 bases not matched to a gene; V was cut back by 6 bases and J by 5 bases. This sample is part of a study of graft-versus-host responses after intestinal transplantation. General study results and limits: The marrow of recipients harbored GvH clones, and ileum or blood showed some of them first.

The assay was immunoSEQ multiplex PCR, and TCRdb's table has in-frame clones only and misses some. The sample has approximately 79,000 clones; approximately 82% are singletons. Sequenced material: unstimulated CD4+ T cells sorted from spleen or lymph node cells, taken before intestinal transplant. This receptor was taken from a human donor who received an intestinal transplant. The rearrangement uses TRBV4-2 and TRBJ1-1; 10 nucleotides match TRBD1. CDR3 DNA sequence: TGTGCCAGCAGACAACCGGGACAGGGGAGGAGAACTGAAGCTTTCTTT. It specifies CASRQPGQGRRTEAFF.